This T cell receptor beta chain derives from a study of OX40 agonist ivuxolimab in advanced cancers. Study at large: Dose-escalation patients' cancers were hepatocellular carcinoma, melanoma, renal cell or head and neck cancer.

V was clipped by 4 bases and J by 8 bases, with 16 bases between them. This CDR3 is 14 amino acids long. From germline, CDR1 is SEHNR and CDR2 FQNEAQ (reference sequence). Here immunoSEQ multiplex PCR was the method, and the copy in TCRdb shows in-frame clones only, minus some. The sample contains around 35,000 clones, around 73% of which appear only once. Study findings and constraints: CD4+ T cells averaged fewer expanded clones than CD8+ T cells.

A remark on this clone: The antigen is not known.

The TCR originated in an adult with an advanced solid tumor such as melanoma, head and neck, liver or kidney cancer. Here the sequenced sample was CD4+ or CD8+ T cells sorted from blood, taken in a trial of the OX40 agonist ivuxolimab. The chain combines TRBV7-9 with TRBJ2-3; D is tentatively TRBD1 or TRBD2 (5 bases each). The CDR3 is CASSSDGTRLTQYF. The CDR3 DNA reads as TGTGCCAGCAGCTCAGACGGGACCCGGCTTACGCAGTATTTT.